Included here is one T cell receptor (beta chain) sequence, with context. The target of this receptor is not known. Per-base qualities were not stored, and no clone one base away is much larger. TCRbeta CDR3 regions were amplified from genomic DNA by means of the immunoSEQ Assay, a bias-controlled multiplex PCR. From the authors' description of their analysis: The number of nucleated cells in each sample was estimated by amplification of reference gene primers within the assay. To quantify the absolute abundance of each unique TCRbeta CDR3 rearrangement, sequence reads were collapsed and filtered. For each sample, productive Simpson clonality was calculated as the square root of Simpson's diversity index over productive rearrangements. TCRdb re-hosts the immuneACCESS table, in-frame sequences only. Its copies lack some clones; in the studies checked, an unresolved V gene accounts for under half of them, and the cause for the rest is not known. Clone size and V and J calls were adopted from that table, with D and trimming inferred from the DNA. In all, the sample holds approximately 240,000 clones, and roughly nine tenths of those were seen once. Roughly 6.3% of the sample is held by the ten biggest clonotypes.

Participants in the prospective study were aged about 18 to 100 years, lived in under 30 United States geographic areas, and enrolled through a virtual design. To assign participants to cohorts, the prospective study relied on clinical history that participants themselves reported in a screening survey and a study questionnaire. Each participant in the prospective study had whole blood, serum and a nasopharyngeal or oropharyngeal swab collected by mobile phlebotomists. Additional blood draws and questionnaires over a 2-month period could optionally be provided by prospective study participants. Before DNA extraction, blood samples from the prospective study were shipped at room temperature or frozen. There are 14 amino acids in the CDR3, from cysteine to phenylalanine inclusive. Only CDR3 DNA is held: 42 bases, read in frame from base 1. V loses 4 bases, J loses 1 base, and the germline ends lie 10 bases apart. The CDR1 and CDR2 encoded by the germline V gene are MGHRA and YSYEKL.

The source of the sample is a study of blood T cell repertoires in COVID-19 (dated by TCRdb to about 2020). Looking at the study overall: Collaborator samples came from the United States, Italy and Spain and covered acute and convalescent phases of COVID-19. HLA class I and class II types, where available, came from metadata supplied by the sample provider rather than from assay-based typing. The dataset comprised deeply sampled blood TCRbeta repertoires from subjects exposed to, actively infected with, or recovered from COVID-19. The repertoires were released in a freely available public database meant as a resource for research on the immune response to SARS-CoV-2. Sample metadata almost always included a de-identified subject ID, COVID-19 status, age in years and sex. Samples were obtained from the ongoing ImmuneRACE study (first 160 participants) and from about 1,300 subjects provided by 6 global collaborators. The material from the prospective study consisted of cDNA or gDNA derived from T cells, B-cell-depleted T cells, or PBMCs.

General conclusions and limits of the study: The amount of clinical and demographic metadata varied by source and participant and was provided uncurated.

The clonotype comes from a woman in her twenties or thirties with acute COVID-19. Sequenced: PBMCs or T cells enriched from blood (not recorded which). The receptor chain draws on TRBV4-1 and TRBJ1-1; D gene: possibly TRBD1, on 6 matching bases. Here the CDR3 is given as CASSPRGTNTEAFF. The DNA reads as follows: TGCGCCAGCAGCCCCAGGGGCACGAACACTGAAGCTTTCTTT.